This passage covers 14 T cell receptor beta chains from one sample sequenced in a study of T cell repertoires in cytomegalovirus infection. TCRdb re-called the reads with MiXCR, one entry per CDR3 protein. The sample carries a few hundred thousand distinct CDR3 sequences, roughly 22% recorded once. The sequenced sample consisted of CD8+ T cells from PBMCs. These receptors originate from a human donor in good health (CMV status not recorded). Some clones in this sample may be carry-over from other donors' samples.

This clonotype was detected a few times. The J gene is TRBJ1-2, the V gene TRBV13; D not resolved. Trimming removed 0 bases at V and 10 bases at J, with 15 bases between. The length of the CDR3 is 14 residues. CDR1 and CDR2 (germline): PRHDT, FYEKMQ (reference sequence). The CDR3 coding sequence is TGTGCCAGCAGCTTAGGTCGAGGGCTTGGGGTCTACACCTTC. It codes for CASSLGRGLGVYTF.

This clonotype has at least ten counts. The chain recombines TRBV7-9 with TRBJ2-3; D remains unclear. The CDR3 length is 14 residues. The V end lost 3 bases, the J end lost 1 base, and 8 bases lay between the germline ends. Germline V CDR1 and CDR2: SEHNR, FQNEAQ (reference sequence). CDR3 sequence (DNA): TGTGCCAGCAGCTTTGGTGCTGGCACAGATACGCAGTATTTT. Translation: CASSFGAGTDTQYF.

This clonotype was seen a handful of times. V and J are TRBV27 and TRBJ2-5; possible D gene TRBD2, 6 bases. Germline assignment: CDR1 MNHEY and CDR2 SMNVEV (reference sequence). This CDR3 has 13 residues. The ends were cut back, 5 bases at V and 3 bases at J, with 10 bases in the middle. CDR3: CASSTRREETQYF. In nucleotides, the CDR3 is TGTGCCAGCAGTACAAGGAGGGAAGAGACCCAGTACTTC.

This clonotype appeared a few times. The chain has TRBV13 and TRBJ1-1; maybe TRBD1 (5 bases). The V gene's germline CDR1 is PRHDT and CDR2 FYEKMQ (reference sequence). Trimming stripped 5 bases from V and 3 bases from J, with 19 bases between. The CDR3 totals 16 residues. CDR3 DNA sequence: TGTGCCAGCAGCGCCCGGTGGGGGGGTGGGGACACTGAAGCTTTCTTT. Its protein product is CASSARWGGGDTEAFF.

V gene TRBV28 combines with J gene TRBJ2-3; 11 positions match TRBD2. The junction had 3 bases not matched to a gene; V was cut back by 4 bases and J by 6 bases. CDR1 is MDHEN, CDR2 SYDVKM, per germline. The CDR3 extends over 14 amino acids. This chain's CDR3 is CASSYRTSGDTQYF. The CDR3 region has the DNA TGTGCCAGCAGTTATCGGACTAGCGGGGATACGCAGTATTTT.

This clonotype has more than one count but fewer than ten. V and J are TRBV7-9 and TRBJ2-7; D possibly uses TRBD1 or TRBD2 (5 bases each). The germline V gene encodes CDR1 SEHNR and CDR2 FQNEAQ (reference sequence). The germline V and J ends were trimmed by 4 bases and 5 bases, with 15 bases remaining between them. The CDR3 sequence is 14 residues long. The CDR3 sequence is CASSSDTGGHEQYF. In DNA form, the CDR3 reads TGTGCCAGCAGCTCGGACACTGGAGGACACGAGCAGTACTTC.

This clonotype was picked up a small number of times. This sequence joins TRBV15 and TRBJ1-3; D gene uncertain. The V end was cut by 5 bases, the J end by 0 bases, with 14 bases between. Germline V gene lookup returns CDR1 LNHNV and CDR2 YYDKDF (reference sequence). The CDR3 length is 16 residues. CDR3 sequence reads: CATSGSHGISGNTIYF. The CDR3 region has the DNA TGTGCCACCAGCGGATCCCACGGGATCTCTGGAAACACCATATATTTT.

This clonotype was observed at least ten times. V usage is TRBV4-1 and J usage is TRBJ1-1; D ambiguous. The V gene lost 0 bases and the J gene lost 7 bases, with 6 bases spanning the gap. The CDR3 has 12 amino acids. Germline lookup yields CDR1 MGHRA and CDR2 YSYEKL. The CDR3 loop reads CASSQDRREAFF. The DNA for the CDR3 is TGCGCCAGCAGCCAAGATCGCCGTGAAGCTTTCTTT.

There are many counts of this clonotype. This chain uses TRBV7-9 with TRBJ1-1, with D perhaps matching TRBD1 (6 bases). The V gene lost 5 bases and the J gene lost 6 bases, with 10 bases spanning the gap. The CDR3 has 12 amino acids. CDR1 and CDR2 (germline): SEHNR, FQNEAQ (reference sequence). CDR3: CASSGTYPEAFF. The CDR3 DNA sequence: TGTGCCAGCAGCGGGACATATCCTGAAGCTTTCTTT.

The chain couples TRBV29-1 to TRBJ1-2; 7 bases are a match to TRBD1. Germline V CDR1 and CDR2: SQVTM, ANQGSEA. After removal of 5 bases from V and 8 bases from J, the junction contained 8 bases not matched to a gene. This CDR3 contains 12 residues. In DNA, the CDR3 is TGCAGCGTTTGGGAGGGGGCTGGCGGCTACACCTTC. Residues: CSVWEGAGGYTF. Based on the CDR3 plus reference TRBV29-1 and TRBJ1-2, the full variable domain is SAVISQKPSRDICQRGTSLTIQCQVDSQVTMMFWYRQQPGQSLTLIATANQGSEATYESGFVIDKFPISRPNLTFSTLTVSNMSPEDSSIYLCSVWEGAGGYTFGSGTRLTVV.

V and J are TRBV19 and TRBJ2-1; D may match TRBD1 or TRBD2 (5 bases each). This CDR3 is built from 13 residues. Germline V gives CDR1 LNHDA, CDR2 SQIVND (reference sequence). V lost 3 bases to trimming and J lost 8 bases, with 11 bases between them. CDR3 sequence: CASSIGAPDEQFF. CDR3 DNA sequence: TGTGCCAGTAGTATCGGGGCCCCCGATGAGCAGTTCTTC.

Worth noting for this clonotype: This could be a read error, since a much larger clone is one nucleotide away. V is TRBV7-9 and J is TRBJ2-2; tentative D call: TRBD2 (5 bases). The length of the CDR3 is 16 residues. The germline V gene has CDR1 SEHNR and CDR2 FQNEAQ (reference sequence). CDR3 coding DNA: TGTGCCAGCAGCTCCAACGACTACCCGAACACCGAGGAGCTGTTTTTT. The encoded protein is CASSSNDYPNTEELFF.

This clonotype was found a few times. This chain joins TRBV7-9 and TRBJ1-1; maybe TRBD1 (6 bases). The CDR3 length is 14 residues. Trimming left V 6 bases short and J 3 bases short, with 14 bases between. The germline V gene encodes CDR1 SEHNR and CDR2 FQNEAQ (reference sequence). The CDR3 region is CASRPPGVYTEAFF. The CDR3 nucleotides read TGTGCCAGCAGACCCCCAGGGGTGTACACTGAAGCTTTCTTT.

The rearrangement joins TRBV10-3 to TRBJ2-1; 9 bases align to TRBD2. The CDR3 totals 14 residues. Per germline, CDR1 ENHRY and CDR2 SYGVKD. Trimming removed 5 bases from V and 5 bases from J; junction bases left unmatched: 4. CDR3 sequence (DNA): TGTGCCATCAGTAAGAAGCGGGGGGACAATGAGCAGTTCTTC. Amino acid sequence: CAISKKRGDNEQFF.